This T cell receptor beta chain was sequenced for a study of CD8 T cells in Susac syndrome. General observations from the study: The study conceded that its TCR sequencing and HLA analysis involved relatively few individuals.

Of note for this clonotype: Its antigen is currently unknown.

From blood CD8+ and CD4+ T cells, the TCR beta chain was sequenced. The CD8+ and CD4+ T cells were negatively isolated, with the TEMRA cells enriched by FACS. V lost 2 bases to trimming and J lost 0 bases, with 23 bases between them. This CDR3 has 19 amino acids. Reverse transcription of roughly 0.45 to 1 ug RNA was carried out with random hexamers. Amplification of TCR beta CDR3 by immunoSEQ multiplex PCR spanned 54 Vbeta and 13 Jbeta. Using its own MiXCR run on the immunoSEQ multiplex PCR reads, TCRdb lists one record per CDR3 protein. The sample holds under 200,000 distinct CDR3 sequences, approximately 95% seen once.

The J gene is TRBJ2-7, the V gene TRBV23-1, with D perhaps matching TRBD2 (6 bases). TRBV23-1 is flagged as an ORF with uncertain function. The clonotype originates from a human donor with multiple sclerosis. The specimen sequenced was CD8+ T cells from PBMCs. The CDR3 is CASSQGGRRVLTNSYEQYF. DNA of the CDR3: TGCGCCAGCAGTCAAGGAGGGAGGAGAGTACTAACCAACTCCTACGAGCAGTACTTC.